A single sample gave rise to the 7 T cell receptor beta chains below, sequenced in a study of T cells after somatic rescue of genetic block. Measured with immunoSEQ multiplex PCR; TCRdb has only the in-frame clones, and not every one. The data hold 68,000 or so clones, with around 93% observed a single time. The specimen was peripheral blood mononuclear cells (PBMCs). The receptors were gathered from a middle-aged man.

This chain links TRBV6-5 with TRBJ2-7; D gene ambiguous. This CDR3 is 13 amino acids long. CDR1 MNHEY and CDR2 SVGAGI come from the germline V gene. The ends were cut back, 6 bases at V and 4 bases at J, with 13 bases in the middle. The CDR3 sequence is CASRRQQFYEQYF. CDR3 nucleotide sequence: TGTGCCAGCAGGCGGCAGCAGTTTTACGAGCAGTACTTC.

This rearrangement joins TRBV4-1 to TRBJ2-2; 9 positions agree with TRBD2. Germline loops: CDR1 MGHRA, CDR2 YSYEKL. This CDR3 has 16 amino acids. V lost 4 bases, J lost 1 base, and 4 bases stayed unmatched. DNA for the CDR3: TGCGCCAGCAGCCCTAGAGCGGGGGGGAACACCGGGGAGCTGTTTTTT. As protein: CASSPRAGGNTGELFF.

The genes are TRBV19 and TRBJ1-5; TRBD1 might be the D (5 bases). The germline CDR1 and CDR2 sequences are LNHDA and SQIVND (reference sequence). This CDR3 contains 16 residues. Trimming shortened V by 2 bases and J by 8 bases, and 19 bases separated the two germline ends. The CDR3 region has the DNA TGTGCCAGTAGTATAAGACTTTCAGGGTACGCAGAGCCCCAGCATTTT. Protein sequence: CASSIRLSGYAEPQHF.

CDR3 residues: CASSVAGQTYEQYF. CDR3 sequence (DNA): TGTGCCAGCAGCGTAGCGGGACAAACCTACGAGCAGTACTTC. V gene TRBV9 combines with J gene TRBJ2-7; D is possibly TRBD1 (6 bases). Germline CDR1 SGDLS, CDR2 YYNGEE. This CDR3 has 14 residues. The V and J ends lost 0 bases and 2 bases respectively, with 9 bases between them.

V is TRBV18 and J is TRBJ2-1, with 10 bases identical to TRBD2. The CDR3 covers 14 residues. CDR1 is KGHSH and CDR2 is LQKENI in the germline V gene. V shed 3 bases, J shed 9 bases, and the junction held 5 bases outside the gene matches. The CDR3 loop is CASSPSGGPGEQFF. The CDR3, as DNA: TGTGCCAGCTCACCTAGCGGGGGGCCTGGTGAGCAGTTCTTC.

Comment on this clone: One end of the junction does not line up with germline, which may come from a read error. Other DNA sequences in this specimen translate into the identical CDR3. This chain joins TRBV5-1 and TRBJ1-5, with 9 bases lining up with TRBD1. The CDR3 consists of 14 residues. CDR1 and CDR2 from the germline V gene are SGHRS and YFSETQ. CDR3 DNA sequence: TGCGCCAGCAGCCTGGACAGGGGCGATCAACCCCAGCATTTT. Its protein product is CASSLDRGDQPQHF. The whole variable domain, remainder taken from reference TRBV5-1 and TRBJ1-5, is KAGVTQTPRYLIKTRGQQVTLSCSPISGHRSVSWYQQTPGQGLQFLFEYFSETQRNKGNFPGRFSGRQFSNSRSEMNVSTLELGDSALYLCASSLDRGDQPQHFGDGTRLSIL.

The CDR3 is CASSEYTSGSYEQYF. CDR3 nucleotide sequence: TGCGCCAGCAGTGAGTATACTAGCGGGAGTTACGAGCAGTACTTC. This chain uses TRBV10-2 with TRBJ2-7; 11 nucleotides line up with TRBD2. CDR1 and CDR2 from the germline V gene are WSHSY and SAAADI. V was clipped by 1 base and J by 4 bases; unmatched bases: 3. The CDR3 consists of 15 residues.